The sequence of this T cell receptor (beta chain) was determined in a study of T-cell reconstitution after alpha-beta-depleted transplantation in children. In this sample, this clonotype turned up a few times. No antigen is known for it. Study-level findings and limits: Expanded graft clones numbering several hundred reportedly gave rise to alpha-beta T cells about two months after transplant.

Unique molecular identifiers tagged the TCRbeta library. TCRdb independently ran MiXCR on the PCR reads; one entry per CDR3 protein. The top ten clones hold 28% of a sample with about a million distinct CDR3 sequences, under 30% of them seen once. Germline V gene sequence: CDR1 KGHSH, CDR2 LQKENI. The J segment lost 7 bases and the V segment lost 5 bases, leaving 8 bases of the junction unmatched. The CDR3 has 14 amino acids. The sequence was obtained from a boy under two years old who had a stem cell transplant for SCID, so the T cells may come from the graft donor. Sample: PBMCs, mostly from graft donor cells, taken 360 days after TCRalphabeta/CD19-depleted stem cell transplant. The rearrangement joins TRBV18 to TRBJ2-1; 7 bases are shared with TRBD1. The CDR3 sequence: CASSSGPRGNEQFF. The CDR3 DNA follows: TGTGCCAGCTCATCGGGACCCAGGGGGAATGAGCAGTTCTTC.